This T cell receptor (beta chain) is drawn from a study of beta chain features in type 1 diabetes. Study-wide points: Cells carrying high TCR expression could end up over-represented when cDNA is sequenced. TCRB CDR3 length was moderately but significantly reduced in all four CD4+ subsets of Type 1 diabetes patients.

The authors reverse transcribed all of the isolated RNA, so sequencing captured expressed TCRB transcripts. Sequencing was performed with immunoSEQ multiplex PCR; in TCRdb, only in-frame clones are kept and a portion is missing. Counted here are a few hundred thousand clones, approximately 16% occurring once; the ten biggest clones make up more than 0.015%. Purity of each sorted population was above 95%. This clone was detected a few times. Its antigen is still unknown. The sequenced sample was naive CD4+ T cells from blood. The receptor's source is a man in his late teens or twenties with type 1 diabetes.

The CDR3 region has the DNA TGCAGTGCTAGTCTAGGGGTAGGGCAGTTCTTC. Translating it yields CSASLGVGQFF. The chain joins TRBV20-1 to TRBJ2-1; D might be TRBD1 (5 bases). The V gene lost 3 bases and the J gene lost 12 bases, with 12 bases spanning the gap. CDR1 is DFQATT and CDR2 is SNEGSKA in the germline V gene (reference sequence). CDR3 size: 11 residues.